Sequencing of this TCR beta chain was carried out in a study of Graves' ophthalmopathy and Graves' hyperthyroidism. V dropped 7 bases and J dropped 5; count of bases not matched to a gene: 16. Germline V gene sequence: CDR1 MNHNS, CDR2 SASEGT. CDR3 length equals 18 residues. Study observations and caveats: Blood also harbored most expanded thyroid clonotypes above 0.001 frequency.

Among the exclusions were patients with other autoimmune diseases, uncontrolled infections, pregnancy or lactation. TCR beta CDR3 amplification used RNA transcripts. An initial RT-PCR round employing HTBI primers preceded a second-round multiplex PCR. MiXCR was run by TCRdb on the multiplex PCR reads, yielding one entry per CDR3 protein. The table includes some 520,000 distinct CDR3 sequences, around 14% detected once. Comment on this clonotype: Its antigen remains unidentified. A read error may explain this, as a much larger clone is one base away. Given the absence of the conserved phenylalanine or tryptophan at the CDR3 end, a read error is likely.

This receptor was identified in a woman aged 25 to 39 with Graves' ophthalmopathy. V and J are TRBV6-1 and TRBJ2-2; 10 nucleotides match TRBD2. Sequences were obtained from blood. The chain's CDR3 is CASIGPPSGSSGTGELFL. In DNA, the CDR3 is TGTGCCAGCATTGGGCCGCCTAGCGGGAGTTCGGGTACCGGGGAGCTGTTTTTG.